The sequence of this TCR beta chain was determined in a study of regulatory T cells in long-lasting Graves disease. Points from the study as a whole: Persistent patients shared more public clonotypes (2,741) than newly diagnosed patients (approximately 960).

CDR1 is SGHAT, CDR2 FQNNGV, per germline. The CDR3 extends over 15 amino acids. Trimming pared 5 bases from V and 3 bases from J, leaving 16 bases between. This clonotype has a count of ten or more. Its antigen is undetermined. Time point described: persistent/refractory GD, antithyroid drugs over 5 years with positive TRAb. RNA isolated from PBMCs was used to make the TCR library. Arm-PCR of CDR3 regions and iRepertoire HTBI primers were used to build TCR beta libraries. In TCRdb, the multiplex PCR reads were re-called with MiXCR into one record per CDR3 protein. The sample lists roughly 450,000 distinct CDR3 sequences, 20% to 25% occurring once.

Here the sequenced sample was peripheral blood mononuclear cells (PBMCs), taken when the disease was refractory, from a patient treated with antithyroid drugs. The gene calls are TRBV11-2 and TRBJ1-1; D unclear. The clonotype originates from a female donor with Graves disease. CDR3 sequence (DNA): TGTGCCAGCAGCCATACCCTTAGTCGGCACACTGAAGCTTTCTTT. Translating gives CASSHTLSRHTEAFF.